This T cell receptor (beta chain) appears in the sequencing data of a study of T cell responses to AZD1222 COVID-19 vaccine. Study-wide results and caveats: Seropositive at baseline were only a handful of AZD1222 recipients. Vaccine-related CD4 TCRs covered spike, predominating at 160-218 and 743-854. White British ancestry dominated among donors, who included more females, and clonal diversity was possibly underestimated. Samples come after the peak T cell response, not at day 14.

TCRdb's copy holds only in-frame clones and misses some; the assay was immunoSEQ multiplex PCR. The sample lists under 90,000 clones, about 83% seen once, with approximately 1.2% in the top ten. Of note for this clone: What it binds is not known.

The germline CDR1 and CDR2 sequences are SGHRS and YFSETQ. This CDR3 is built from 15 residues. V gave up 4 bases and J gave up 2 bases, with 16 bases separating them. Source: peripheral blood, taken 28 days after the second AZD1222 dose. The clonotype originates from an adult who received the AZD1222 COVID-19 vaccine. The chain combines TRBV5-1 with TRBJ2-7; D not certain. In nucleotides, the CDR3 is TGCGCCAGCAGCCAAGATAGGATCCCAACCTACGAGCAGTACTTC. Its translation is CASSQDRIPTYEQYF.